The 3 T cell receptor beta chains in this list originate from one sample, sequenced in a study of cytomegalovirus exposure and HLA in healthy donors. The PCR ran on 60 Vbeta and 13 Jbeta primers. Only in-frame clones appear in the TCRdb table, and some are missing; sequencing was by immunoSEQ multiplex PCR. Of 150,000 to 200,000 clones detected, 77% appear once; the ten largest clones hold 2.5% to 3.5%. Sample: PBMCs. All receptors come from a female donor in good health and CMV-seronegative.

The table lists this clone with a few counts. The rearrangement joins TRBV7-6 to TRBJ2-5; the D is unclear. Germline-derived CDR1 and CDR2 are SGHVS and FNYEAQ. V was shortened by 1 base and J by 2 bases, with 8 bases between the two germline ends. CDR3 length: 14 amino acids. CDR3 sequence reads: CASSLEILQETQYF. The CDR3 DNA reads as TGTGCCAGCAGCTTAGAGATCCTACAAGAGACCCAGTACTTC.

The chain joins TRBV7-9 to TRBJ1-5, with a tentative D call TRBD1 (6 bases). The CDR3 sequence is 15 residues long. Trimming removed 6 bases from V and 8 bases from J, with 20 bases in between. Germline assignment: CDR1 SEHNR and CDR2 FQNEAQ (reference sequence). CDR3 in DNA: TGTGCCAGCAGTTCAGGGGAGTTAGGCGTGGAGCCCCAGCATTTT. Amino acid sequence: CASSSGELGVEPQHF.

V gene TRBV6-1 combines with J gene TRBJ2-1; D is possibly TRBD1 (5 bases). The ends were cut back, 4 bases at V and 10 bases at J, with 11 bases in the middle. Germline CDR1 is MNHNS and CDR2 is SASEGT. The CDR3 runs to 12 residues. The CDR3: CASSVQGWEQFF. CDR3 DNA: TGTGCCAGCAGTGTCCAGGGTTGGGAGCAGTTCTTC.